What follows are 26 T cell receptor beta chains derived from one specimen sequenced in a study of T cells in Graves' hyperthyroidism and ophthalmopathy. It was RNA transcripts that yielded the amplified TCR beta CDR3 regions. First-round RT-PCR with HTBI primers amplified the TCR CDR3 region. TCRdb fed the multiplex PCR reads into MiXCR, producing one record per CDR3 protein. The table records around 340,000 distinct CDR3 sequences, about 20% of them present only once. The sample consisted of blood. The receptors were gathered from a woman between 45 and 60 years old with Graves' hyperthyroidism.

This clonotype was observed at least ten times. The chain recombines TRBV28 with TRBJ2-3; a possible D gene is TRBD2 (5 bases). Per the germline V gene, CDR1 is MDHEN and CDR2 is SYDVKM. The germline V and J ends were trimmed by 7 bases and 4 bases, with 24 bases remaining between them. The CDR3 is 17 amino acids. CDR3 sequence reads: CASTTDGVRYYSDTQYF. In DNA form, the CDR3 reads TGTGCCAGCACCACCGACGGGGTGAGGTATTACTCAGATACGCAGTATTTT.

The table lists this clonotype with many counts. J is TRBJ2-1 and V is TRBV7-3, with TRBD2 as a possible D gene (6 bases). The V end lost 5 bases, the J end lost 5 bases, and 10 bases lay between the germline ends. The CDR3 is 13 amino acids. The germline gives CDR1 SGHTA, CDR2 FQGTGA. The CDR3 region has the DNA TGTGCCAGCAGCGCGGGACCAAACAATGAGCAGTTCTTC. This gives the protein CASSAGPNNEQFF.

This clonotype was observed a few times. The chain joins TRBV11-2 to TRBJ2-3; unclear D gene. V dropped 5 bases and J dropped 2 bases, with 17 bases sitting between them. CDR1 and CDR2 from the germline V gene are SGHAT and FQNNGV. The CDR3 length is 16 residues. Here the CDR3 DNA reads TGTGCCAGCAGCCTCGGAGATTGGTTGATCACAGATACGCAGTATTTT. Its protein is CASSLGDWLITDTQYF.

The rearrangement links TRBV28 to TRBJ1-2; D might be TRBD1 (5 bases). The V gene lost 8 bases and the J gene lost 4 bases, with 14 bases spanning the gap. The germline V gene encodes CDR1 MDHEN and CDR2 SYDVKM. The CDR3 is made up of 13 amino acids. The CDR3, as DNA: TGTGCCAGCGAAACGGGACCCGGCTATGGCTACACCTTC. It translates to CASETGPGYGYTF.

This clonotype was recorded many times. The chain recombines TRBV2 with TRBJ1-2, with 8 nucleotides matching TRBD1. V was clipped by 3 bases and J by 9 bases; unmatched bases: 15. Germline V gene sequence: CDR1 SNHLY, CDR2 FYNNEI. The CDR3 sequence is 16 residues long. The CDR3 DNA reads TGTGCCAGCAGTGAGGAGGGGGTGACAGGGGTAGTGAGCTACACCTTC. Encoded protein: CASSEEGVTGVVSYTF.

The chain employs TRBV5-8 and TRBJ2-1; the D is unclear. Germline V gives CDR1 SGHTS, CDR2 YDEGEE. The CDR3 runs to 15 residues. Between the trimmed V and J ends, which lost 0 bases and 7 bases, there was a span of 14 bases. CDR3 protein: CASSLGSGLRNEQFF. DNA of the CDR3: TGTGCCAGCAGCTTGGGGTCGGGCCTACGGAATGAGCAGTTCTTC.

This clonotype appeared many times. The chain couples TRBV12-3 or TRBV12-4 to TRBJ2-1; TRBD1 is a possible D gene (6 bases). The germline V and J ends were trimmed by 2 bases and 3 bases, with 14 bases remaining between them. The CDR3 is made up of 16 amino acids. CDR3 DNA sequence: TGTGCCAGCAGTTTATGGGACATCCAACACTACAATGAGCAGTTCTTC. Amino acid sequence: CASSLWDIQHYNEQFF.

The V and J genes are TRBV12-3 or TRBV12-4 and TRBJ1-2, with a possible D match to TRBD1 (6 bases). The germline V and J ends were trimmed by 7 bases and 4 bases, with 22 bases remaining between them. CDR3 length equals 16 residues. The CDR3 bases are TGTGCCAGCAATGACGGACAGTCGGGTGTGGGCTATGGCTACACCTTC. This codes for CASNDGQSGVGYGYTF.

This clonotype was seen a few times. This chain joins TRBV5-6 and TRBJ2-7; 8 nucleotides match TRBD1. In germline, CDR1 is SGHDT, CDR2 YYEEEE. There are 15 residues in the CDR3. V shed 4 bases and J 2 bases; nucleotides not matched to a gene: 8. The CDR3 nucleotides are TGTGCCAGCAGCCTCGGGACAGGACGGACCTACGAGCAGTACTTC. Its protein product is CASSLGTGRTYEQYF.

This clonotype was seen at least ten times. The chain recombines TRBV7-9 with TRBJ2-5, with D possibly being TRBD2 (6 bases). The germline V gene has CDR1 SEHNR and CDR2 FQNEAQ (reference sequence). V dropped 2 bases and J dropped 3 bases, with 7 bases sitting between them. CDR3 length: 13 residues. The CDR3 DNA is TGTGCCAGCAGCTTATCTAGCGAAGAGACCCAGTACTTC. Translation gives CASSLSSEETQYF.

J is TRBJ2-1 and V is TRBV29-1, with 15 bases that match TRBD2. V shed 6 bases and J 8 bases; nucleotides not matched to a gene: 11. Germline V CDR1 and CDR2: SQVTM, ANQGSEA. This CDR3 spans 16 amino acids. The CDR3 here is CSVSYPGTSGRYEQFF. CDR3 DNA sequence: TGCAGCGTCTCCTACCCCGGGACTAGCGGGAGGTATGAGCAGTTCTTC.

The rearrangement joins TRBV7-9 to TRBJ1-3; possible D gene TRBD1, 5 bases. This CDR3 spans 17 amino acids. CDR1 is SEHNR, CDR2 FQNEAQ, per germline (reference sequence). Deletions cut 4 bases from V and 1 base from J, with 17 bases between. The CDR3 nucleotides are TGTGCCAGCAGCTCTAAAGAGCCGGGGCCGTCTGGAAACACCATATATTTT. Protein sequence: CASSSKEPGPSGNTIYF.

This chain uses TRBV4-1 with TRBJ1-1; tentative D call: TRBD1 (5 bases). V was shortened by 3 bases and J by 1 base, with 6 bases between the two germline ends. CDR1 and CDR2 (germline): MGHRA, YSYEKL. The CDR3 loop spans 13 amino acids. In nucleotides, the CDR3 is TGCGCCAGCAGCCAGACAGCGAACACTGAAGCTTTCTTT. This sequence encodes CASSQTANTEAFF.

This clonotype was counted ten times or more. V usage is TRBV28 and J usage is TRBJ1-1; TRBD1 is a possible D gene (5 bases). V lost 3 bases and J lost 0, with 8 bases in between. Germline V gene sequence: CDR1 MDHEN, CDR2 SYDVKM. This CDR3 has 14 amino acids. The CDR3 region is CASSFDSLNTEAFF. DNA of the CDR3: TGTGCCAGCAGTTTCGACAGCCTGAACACTGAAGCTTTCTTT.

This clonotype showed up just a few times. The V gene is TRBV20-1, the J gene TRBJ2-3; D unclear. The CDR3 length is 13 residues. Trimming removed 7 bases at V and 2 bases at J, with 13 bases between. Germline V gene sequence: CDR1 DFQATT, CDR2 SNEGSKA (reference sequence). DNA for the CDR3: TGCAGTGACGAGCAACCTTCCACAGATACGCAGTATTTT. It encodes CSDEQPSTDTQYF.

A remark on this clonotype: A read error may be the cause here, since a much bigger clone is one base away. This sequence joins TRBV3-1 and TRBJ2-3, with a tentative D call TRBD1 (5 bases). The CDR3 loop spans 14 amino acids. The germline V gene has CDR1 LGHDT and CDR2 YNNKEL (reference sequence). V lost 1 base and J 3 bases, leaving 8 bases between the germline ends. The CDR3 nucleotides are TGTGCCAGCAGCCAAGGACAGACGACAGATACGCAGTATTTT. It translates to CASSQGQTTDTQYF.

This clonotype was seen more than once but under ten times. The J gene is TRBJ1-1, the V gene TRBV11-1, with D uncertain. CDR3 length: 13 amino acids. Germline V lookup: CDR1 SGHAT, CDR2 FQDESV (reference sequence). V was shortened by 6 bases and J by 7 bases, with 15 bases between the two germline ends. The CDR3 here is CASREVGQNEAFF. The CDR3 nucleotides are TGTGCCAGCAGAGAAGTCGGGCAGAATGAAGCTTTCTTT.

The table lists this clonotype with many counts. CDR3 sequence (DNA): TGTGCCAGCAGGGACAGGGGGGGTCCTGAAGCTTTCTTT. This codes for CASRDRGGPEAFF. J is TRBJ1-1 and V is TRBV3-1; 10 bases map to TRBD1. Germline V lookup: CDR1 LGHDT, CDR2 YNNKEL (reference sequence). The junction had 4 bases not matched to a gene; V was cut back by 6 bases and J by 6 bases. The CDR3 runs 13 residues.

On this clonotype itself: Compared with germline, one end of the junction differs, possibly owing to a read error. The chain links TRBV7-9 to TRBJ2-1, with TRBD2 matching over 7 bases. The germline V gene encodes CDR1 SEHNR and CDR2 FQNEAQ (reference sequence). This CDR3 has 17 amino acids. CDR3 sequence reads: CASSPSGPRLARNGQFF. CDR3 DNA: TGTGCCAGCAGCCCCTCCGGGCCGAGACTAGCAAGAAATGGGCAGTTCTTC.

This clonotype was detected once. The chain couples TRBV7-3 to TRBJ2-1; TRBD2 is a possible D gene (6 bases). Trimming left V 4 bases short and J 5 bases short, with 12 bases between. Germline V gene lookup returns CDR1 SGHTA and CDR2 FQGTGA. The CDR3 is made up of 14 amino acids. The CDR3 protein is CASSSPGGDNEQFF. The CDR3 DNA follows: TGTGCCAGCAGCTCCCCCGGAGGGGACAATGAGCAGTTCTTC.

As DNA, the CDR3 is TGTGCCAGCAGTTCAACGCCAACCTACGAGCAGTACTTC. Translated: CASSSTPTYEQYF. V is TRBV6-1 and J is TRBJ2-7; D unresolved. Germline-derived CDR1 and CDR2 are MNHNS and SASEGT. The V and J ends lost 5 bases and 2 bases respectively, with 10 bases between them. This CDR3 has 13 residues.

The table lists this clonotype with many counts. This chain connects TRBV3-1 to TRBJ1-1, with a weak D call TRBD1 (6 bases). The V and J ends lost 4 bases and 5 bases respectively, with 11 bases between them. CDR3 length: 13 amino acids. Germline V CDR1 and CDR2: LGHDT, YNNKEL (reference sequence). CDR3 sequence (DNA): TGTGCCAGCAGCCTAAAGGGGGGGACTGAAGCTTTCTTT. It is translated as CASSLKGGTEAFF.

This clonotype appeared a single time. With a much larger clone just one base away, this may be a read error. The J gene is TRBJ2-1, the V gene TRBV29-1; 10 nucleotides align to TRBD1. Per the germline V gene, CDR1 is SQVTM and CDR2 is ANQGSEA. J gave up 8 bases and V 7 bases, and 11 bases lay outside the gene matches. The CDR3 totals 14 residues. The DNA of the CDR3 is TGCAGCGGACGCCTTCGGGACAGGGGCGATGAGCAGTTCTTC. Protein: CSGRLRDRGDEQFF.

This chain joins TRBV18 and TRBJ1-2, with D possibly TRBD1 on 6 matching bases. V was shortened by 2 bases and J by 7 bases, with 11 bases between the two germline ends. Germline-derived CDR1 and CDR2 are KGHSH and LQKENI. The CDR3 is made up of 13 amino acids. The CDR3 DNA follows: TGTGCCAGCTCACCAAGGACAGTTGCTGGCTACACCTTC. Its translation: CASSPRTVAGYTF.

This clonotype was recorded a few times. The CDR3 protein is CATSARDRIYETQYF. DNA for the CDR3: TGTGCCACTTCGGCTAGGGACCGGATTTATGAGACCCAGTACTTC. The genes are TRBV6-1 and TRBJ2-5; D assignment may be TRBD1 or TRBD2 (5 bases each). Between the trimmed V and J ends, which lost 10 bases and 5 bases, there was a span of 23 bases. The CDR3 length is 15 residues. Germline CDR1 and CDR2: MNHNS and SASEGT.

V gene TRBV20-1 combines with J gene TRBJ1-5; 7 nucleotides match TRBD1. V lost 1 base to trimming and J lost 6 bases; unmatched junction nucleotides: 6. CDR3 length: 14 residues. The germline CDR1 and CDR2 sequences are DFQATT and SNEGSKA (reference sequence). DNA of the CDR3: TGCAGTGCTAGAGGTTCACAGGGGCCTCAGCCCCAGCATTTT. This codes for CSARGSQGPQPQHF.